Following are 29 T cell receptor beta chains from one sample sequenced in a study of T cell responses to AZD1222 COVID-19 vaccine. Sequencing used immunoSEQ multiplex PCR; TCRdb keeps in-frame clones, though not all of them. The profile covers 130,000 or so clones, with approximately 90% appearing a single time and around 1% taken by the ten largest. The starting material was peripheral blood, obtained 28 days after the second AZD1222 dose. The source is an adult who received the AZD1222 COVID-19 vaccine.

The chain is built from TRBV6-4 and TRBJ2-1; 7 bases are a match to TRBD1. From germline, CDR1 is MRHNA and CDR2 SNTAGT. The V segment lost 0 bases and the J segment 4 bases; nucleotides outside the gene matches: 3. This CDR3 contains 15 residues. The CDR3 loop is CASSDSSGQYNEQFF. CDR3 DNA: TGTGCCAGCAGTGACTCGTCGGGACAGTACAATGAGCAGTTCTTC.

This chain connects TRBV19 to TRBJ1-2, with D perhaps matching TRBD1 (6 bases). Germline assignment: CDR1 LNHDA and CDR2 SQIVND (reference sequence). Trimming stripped 9 bases from V and 4 bases from J, with 24 bases between. The CDR3 sequence is 16 residues long. The CDR3 loop reads CASKTTHREVAYGYTF. CDR3 DNA: TGTGCCAGCAAGACGACCCACAGGGAGGTAGCCTATGGCTACACCTTC.

The chain is built from TRBV4-1 and TRBJ1-5; D ambiguous. V gave up 0 bases and J gave up 7 bases, with 10 bases separating them. CDR1 and CDR2 from the germline V gene are MGHRA and YSYEKL. This CDR3 is built from 14 residues. In DNA form, the CDR3 reads TGCGCCAGCAGCCAAGATCGTCCCGGGCAGCCCCAGCATTTT. This sequence encodes CASSQDRPGQPQHF.

This chain connects TRBV30 to TRBJ1-5, with D tentatively TRBD1 (5 bases). Between the trimmed V and J ends, which lost 0 bases and 5 bases, there was a span of 17 bases. Looked up from germline, CDR1 is GTSNPN and CDR2 is SVGIG (reference sequence). The CDR3 length is 16 residues. The CDR3 nucleotides read TGTGCCTGGAGTGTGACAGATCTTAAGACCGATCAGCCCCAGCATTTT. Translated: CAWSVTDLKTDQPQHF.

This clone occurred once. The chain joins TRBV5-6 to TRBJ1-6; D ambiguous. Germline-derived CDR1 and CDR2 are SGHDT and YYEEEE. CDR3 length: 18 residues. Between the trimmed V and J ends, which lost 2 bases and 1 base, there was a span of 16 bases. CDR3: CASSFGQIRASYNSPLHF. CDR3 nucleotide sequence: TGTGCCAGCAGCTTCGGGCAGATCCGTGCGTCCTATAATTCACCCCTCCACTTT.

Here the CDR3 DNA reads TGTGCCAGTAGTATAGGGCCGACTGCGGGAGACGCCAAAAACATTCAGTACTTC. Translating gives CASSIGPTAGDAKNIQYF. The chain employs TRBV19 and TRBJ2-4; 7 nucleotides align to TRBD2. Germline lookup yields CDR1 LNHDA and CDR2 SQIVND (reference sequence). With 1 base clipped from V and 1 base from J, the junction kept 10 bases outside the gene matches. The CDR3 extends over 18 amino acids. Full variable domain (remainder filled in from reference TRBV19 and TRBJ2-4): DGGITQSPKYLFRKEGQNVTLSCEQNLNHDAMYWYRQDPGQGLRLIYYSQIVNDFQKGDIAEGYSVSREKKESFPLTVTSAQKNPTAFYLCASSIGPTAGDAKNIQYFGAGTRLSVL.

The chain is built from TRBV30 and TRBJ1-1, with TRBD1 identical over 10 bases. The CDR3 has 15 amino acids. From germline, CDR1 is GTSNPN and CDR2 SVGIG (reference sequence). With 5 bases clipped from V and 1 base from J, the junction kept 7 bases outside the gene matches. The DNA for the CDR3 is TGTGCCTGGGAGAGGGACAGGGGCGAGAACACTGAAGCTTTCTTT. This encodes CAWERDRGENTEAFF.

The chain links TRBV5-4 to TRBJ2-2; D is perhaps TRBD1 or TRBD2 (6 bases each). V lost 0 bases and J lost 4, with 13 bases in between. This CDR3 is 16 amino acids long. Germline CDR1 reads SGHNT; CDR2 reads YYREEE (reference sequence). The DNA of the CDR3 is TGTGCCAGCAGCTTGGGTCGGGGGCTCAGCACCGGGGAGCTGTTTTTT. It codes for CASSLGRGLSTGELFF.

This chain links TRBV6-5 with TRBJ1-1; D not certain. The CDR3 runs to 14 residues. Trimming took off 0 bases at V and 3 bases at J, with 8 bases between the two ends. CDR1 is MNHEY and CDR2 is SVGAGI in the germline V gene. CDR3 coding DNA: TGTGCCAGCAGTTACTCGGCTGTCTACACTGAAGCTTTCTTT. As protein: CASSYSAVYTEAFF.

This sequence joins TRBV3-1 (or the pseudogene TRBV3-2) and TRBJ2-1, with D possibly TRBD1 on 5 matching bases. The CDR3 is made up of 16 amino acids. The V end lost 4 bases, the J end lost 4 bases, and 17 bases lay between the germline ends. Germline loops: CDR1 LGHDT, CDR2 YNNKEL (reference sequence). The CDR3 spells CASSRADTQKYNEQFF. The CDR3 region has the DNA TGTGCCAGCAGCCGTGCGGACACTCAAAAATACAATGAGCAGTTCTTC.

The V and J genes are TRBV9 and TRBJ2-5; D call uncertain. Per germline, CDR1 SGDLS and CDR2 YYNGEE. V lost 0 bases, J lost 3 bases, and 18 bases lay in between. The CDR3 has 17 residues. CDR3 bases: TGTGCCAGCAGCGTAGAGGCATCAGGCCCTAAAAAAGAGACCCAGTACTTC. It codes for CASSVEASGPKKETQYF. Together with reference TRBV9 and TRBJ2-5, the CDR3 gives the full variable domain: DSGVTQTPKHLITATGQRVTLRCSPRSGDLSVYWYQQSLDQGLQFLIQYYNGEERAKGNILERFSAQQFPDLHSELNLSSLELGDSALYFCASSVEASGPKKETQYFGPGTRLLVL.

This clone came up once. The chain uses TRBV6-5 and TRBJ2-7, with 7 bases aligning to TRBD1. The CDR3 extends over 14 amino acids. The trim removed 5 bases at V and 1 base at J, leaving 5 bases unmatched. CDR1 and CDR2 (germline): MNHEY, SVGAGI. The CDR3 bases are TGTGCCAGCAGTAGCCGGGACAGATCCTACGAGCAGTACTTC. The encoded protein is CASSSRDRSYEQYF.

As concerns this clone: Other DNA sequences in this sample translate to the same CDR3. The V gene is TRBV7-2, the J gene TRBJ1-5, with no clear D. The CDR3 totals 13 residues. Trimming took off 3 bases at V and 4 bases at J, with 7 bases between the two ends. Per germline, CDR1 SGHTA and CDR2 FQGNSA. This chain's CDR3 is CASSLRGNQPQHF. CDR3 in DNA: TGTGCCAGCAGCTTGCGGGGAAATCAGCCCCAGCATTTT.

A single count supports this clone. The chain combines TRBV6-2 or TRBV6-3 with TRBJ1-5; TRBD1 might be the D (6 bases). CDR3 length: 15 amino acids. Germline CDR1 and CDR2: MNHEY and SVGEGT. Deletions cut 4 bases from V and 3 bases from J, with 13 bases between. For the CDR3, the DNA is TGTGCCAGCAGTTCTCGGACAGTATCCAATCAGCCCCAGCATTTT. Its translation is CASSSRTVSNQPQHF.

The V and J genes are TRBV6-1 and TRBJ1-1; D unclear. This CDR3 contains 12 residues. Germline CDR1 MNHNS, CDR2 SASEGT. Trimming cost V 2 bases and J 4 bases, with 5 bases left between them. The CDR3 nucleotides read TGTGCCAGCAGTGAAAGTGGCACTGAAGCTTTCTTT. It translates to CASSESGTEAFF.

The chain employs TRBV10-3 and TRBJ1-6, with a weak D call TRBD1 (6 bases). Germline CDR1 ENHRY, CDR2 SYGVKD. V shed 3 bases and J shed 8 bases, with 14 bases lying between them. The CDR3 consists of 15 residues. CDR3 residues: CAISEAARGYSPLHF. CDR3 DNA: TGTGCCATCAGTGAAGCCGCCAGGGGTTATTCACCCCTCCACTTT.

The CDR3 here is CASSLVVGGELFF. For the CDR3, the DNA is TGTGCCAGCAGTTTGGTAGTGGGCGGGGAGCTGTTTTTT. The chain carries TRBV28 and TRBJ2-2; D is ambiguous. This CDR3 is built from 13 residues. V lost 3 bases and J 7 bases, leaving 9 bases between the germline ends. Per germline, CDR1 MDHEN and CDR2 SYDVKM.

The chain couples TRBV10-2 to TRBJ2-6; TRBD1 is a possible D gene (5 bases). The germline V and J ends were trimmed by 3 bases and 1 base, with 10 bases remaining between them. Germline V gives CDR1 WSHSY, CDR2 SAAADI. This CDR3 contains 16 residues. DNA for the CDR3: TGCGCCAGCAGTGACCTACAGGATTCTGGGGCCAACGTCCTGACTTTC. It yields the protein CASSDLQDSGANVLTF.

This clone appeared once. The chain couples TRBV18 to TRBJ2-7; a possible D gene is TRBD2 (6 bases). The germline V gene has CDR1 KGHSH and CDR2 LQKENI. V was trimmed by 0 bases and J by 3 bases, leaving 15 bases between them. This CDR3 is 16 amino acids long. The CDR3 loop reads CASSPPMGLANYEQYF. As DNA, the CDR3 is TGTGCCAGCTCACCACCAATGGGTCTAGCGAACTACGAGCAGTACTTC.

The chain carries TRBV5-5 and TRBJ1-6; D unresolved. The CDR3 totals 13 residues. Trimming removed 4 bases from V and 6 bases from J, with 8 bases in between. CDR1 is SGHKS and CDR2 is YYEKEE in the germline V gene (reference sequence). The CDR3 DNA follows: TGTGCCAGCAGCCCCCTCGCTAATTCACCCCTCCACTTT. It codes for CASSPLANSPLHF.

This chain links TRBV19 with TRBJ2-3; the D gene is possibly TRBD2 (6 bases). Trimming pared 2 bases from V and 5 bases from J, leaving 8 bases between. CDR3 length: 13 residues. The germline gives CDR1 LNHDA, CDR2 SQIVND (reference sequence). The CDR3 sequence: CASSINSGDTQYF. The CDR3 bases are TGTGCCAGTAGTATAAATAGCGGAGATACGCAGTATTTT.

This rearrangement joins TRBV14 to TRBJ1-5; D remains ambiguous. Trimming cost V 4 bases and J 7 bases, with 8 bases left between them. The CDR3 consists of 12 residues. Germline V CDR1 and CDR2: SGHDN, FVKESK. The CDR3 spells CASSRGAQPQHF. CDR3 nucleotides: TGTGCCAGCAGCCGTGGCGCACAGCCCCAGCATTTT.

The gene calls are TRBV7-9 and TRBJ1-5, with 8 bases identical to TRBD1. The CDR3 extends over 17 amino acids. Germline assignment: CDR1 SEHNR and CDR2 FQNEAQ (reference sequence). Trimming cost V 1 base and J 5 bases; bases outside gene matches: 10. CDR3 bases: TGTGCCAGCAGCTTAGGACAGGGGCTGGTGTGGGATCAGCCCCAGCATTTT. As protein: CASSLGQGLVWDQPQHF.

V is TRBV6-1 and J is TRBJ1-1; D is unresolved. V lost 2 bases and J lost 7, with 11 bases in between. Germline CDR1 is MNHNS and CDR2 is SASEGT. The CDR3 runs 13 residues. CDR3 DNA sequence: TGTGCCAGCAGTGAAAGGCCCGTGGATGAAGCTTTCTTT. Residues: CASSERPVDEAFF.

The chain employs TRBV12-3 or TRBV12-4 and TRBJ1-1, with D possibly TRBD1 on 5 matching bases. V shed 5 bases and J shed 4 bases, with 11 bases lying between them. CDR3 size: 13 residues. The DNA of the CDR3 is TGTGCCAGCAGTCAGCCGGGGCCCACTGAAGCTTTCTTT. As protein: CASSQPGPTEAFF.

Here the CDR3 DNA reads TGCGCCAGCAGTCCGGGCGACAGGGTTGAGTATGGCTACACCTTC. Translated: CASSPGDRVEYGYTF. The V and J genes are TRBV23-1 and TRBJ1-2; 7 bases match TRBD1. TRBV23-1 falls under the ORF class, with uncertain function. The ends lost 4 bases at V and 5 bases at J; junction bases unmatched: 10. This CDR3 region has 15 residues.

In this sample, this clone turned up a few times. The genes are TRBV5-6 and TRBJ1-5; 9 positions match TRBD1. The germline CDR1 and CDR2 sequences are SGHDT and YYEEEE. With 5 bases clipped from V and 4 bases from J, the junction kept 10 bases outside the gene matches. There are 16 residues in the CDR3. The CDR3 nucleotides read TGTGCCAGCAGTCGGATTTCGACAGGGGGAAATCAGCCCCAGCATTTT. It is translated as CASSRISTGGNQPQHF.

V is TRBV5-3 and J is TRBJ2-7; D is possibly TRBD2 (6 bases). TRBV5-3 is flagged as an ORF with uncertain function. The CDR3 contains 16 residues. The V end was cut by 0 bases, the J end by 2 bases, with 15 bases between. In nucleotides, the CDR3 is TGTGCCAGAAGCTTGGCAGGGCGGAGGGTCCCCTACGAGCAGTACTTC. Protein sequence: CARSLAGRRVPYEQYF.

The V call is TRBV6-5, the J call TRBJ1-5; the D is unclear. CDR3 size: 11 residues. Trimming pared 6 bases from V and 9 bases from J, leaving 9 bases between. Germline CDR1 is MNHEY and CDR2 is SVGAGI. The CDR3 reads CASSPEGPQHF. CDR3 nucleotides: TGTGCCAGCAGCCCCGAAGGGCCCCAGCATTTT.